This T cell receptor beta chain was obtained from a study of blood T cells in healthy people across ages (dated by TCRdb to the mid-2010s). For the wider study: In model experiments, roughly one uniquely barcoded TCR beta cDNA molecule per two T cells was captured by template switching. To track age-related changes in TCR beta repertoire diversity, the study relied on deep sequencing normalized with unique cDNA molecular identifiers. Four age groups were formed from the donors: young (average roughly 16 years), middle-aged (around 40), aged (more than 55) and long-lived (82). To avoid experimental bias, donors of different ages were randomly spread across the sequencing lanes. Two additional independent replicas of 1 million unique cDNA reads from the same blood draw were analyzed for two donors (one aged 18 to 30 and one aged 80 or older).

Spanning cysteine to phenylalanine, the CDR3 consists of 16 amino acids. Left in the record is the CDR3 DNA by itself, 48 bases read in frame from the first base. Based on the germline V gene, the CDR1 and CDR2 sequences are SGDLS and YYNGEE. At the junction V is shortened by 0 bases and J by 11 bases, with 18 bases in between. The library came from 5' RACE. TCRdb shows the sequencer as Illumina HiSeq 2500. A second PCR of roughly 7 to 11 cycles was run with a J-beta primer mix and a sample-barcoded 5' primer. A unique molecular identifier was introduced onto each TCR beta cDNA molecule by a template-switch 5' adaptor carrying 12 random nucleotides. Each sample yielded at least 2.5 million CDR3-containing paired-end reads. First-strand cDNA was synthesized from all RNA with the Mint cDNA synthesis kit, primed by a TRBC-specific oligonucleotide. After uracil-DNA glycosylase treatment, a first 18-cycle PCR used universal primers M1SS and BC2_uni_R on all cDNA. The original pipeline was this. For normalization, 1 million high-quality reads were randomly selected from each sample, with every read carrying a distinct molecular identifier. Instead of being binned into consensus sequences, reads that shared molecular identifiers were thrown out. CDR3 identification, clonotype clustering and error correction used MiTCR with a Q25 quality threshold and the strictest error-elimination algorithm. A nonparametric unseen species model using Euler transformation provided a lower-bound estimate of total TCR beta diversity. TCRdb passed the public sequencing reads through fastp at Q25 and MiXCR, retaining productive beta sequences. Every distinct CDR3 protein forms one entry, paired with its most common genes and DNA. The V and J calls were determined by TCRdb, not by the authors. A total of 700,000 to 950,000 distinct CDR3 sequences appear in this sample, 35% to 45% of them only once. 20% of the sample is in the top ten clones.

As concerns this clonotype: Its antigen is unknown. No much larger clone exists at a distance of one base, and base qualities are not known.

What the work shows at the level of the full study, not this receptor alone: Estimates of total diversity based on one million sequenced T cells were considered lower bounds and underestimates. Observed TCR beta diversity per million T cells fell roughly linearly with age, and a significant reduction was already apparent by age approximately 40. Donor CMV infection status was unknown, potentially confounding age-related changes in expanded clonotypes. There was a strong correlation between observed TCR beta diversity and the percentage of naive T cells measured by flow cytometry. Because profiling used bulk unsorted PBMCs, naive and antigen-experienced compartments could not be compared conclusively. Compared with the aged group, the long-lived group had more naive CD4+ T cells, fewer expanded clones and increased TCR diversity, suggesting age selection.

Systemically healthy Caucasian individuals from Russia, over 30 in total and aged roughly 6 to 100 years, were included as donors. Each donor gave approximately 9.3 milliliters of peripheral blood, collected into EDTA-treated Vacutainer tubes. Ficoll-Paque density-gradient centrifugation was used to isolate PBMCs, with at least 6 million per sample. Total RNA was extracted from PBMCs with Trizol reagent, with at least 6 micrograms obtained per sample. The percentages of naive CD45RAhigh/CD27high T cells were determined by flow cytometry on a PBMC aliquot from every donor. The TCR was taken from a woman aged 55-70 years in good health. Recombination linked TRBV9 to TRBJ1-6; the D gene assignment is ambiguous. Sequencing was done on a sample of blood. The nucleotide sequence reads as follows: TGTGCCAGCAGCGTAGAGGCCTCCGCAGGAGGGACACCCCTCCACTTT. This encodes CASSVEASAGGTPLHF.